What follows are 5 T cell receptor beta chains derived from one specimen sequenced in a study of cytotoxic CD8 clonotypes in ibrutinib-treated CLL. Here immunoSEQ multiplex PCR was the method, and the copy in TCRdb shows in-frame clones only, minus some. Of more than 75,000 clones in the sample, over 60% were seen once. Source: PBMCs, taken after 24 months of ibrutinib treatment. Receptors originate from a human donor with chronic lymphocytic leukemia.

The V call is TRBV7-9, the J call TRBJ2-7, with 7 positions matching TRBD1. CDR1 and CDR2 from the germline V gene are SEHNR and FQNEAQ (reference sequence). The CDR3 sequence is 14 residues long. The trim removed 3 bases at V and 0 bases at J, leaving 2 bases unmatched. DNA of the CDR3: TGTGCCAGCAGCTTCGGGACAGACTCCTACGAGCAGTACTTC. Amino acids: CASSFGTDSYEQYF.

Only a few counts were recorded for this clone. The rearrangement joins TRBV7-2 to TRBJ2-7; 8 nucleotides agree with TRBD1. This CDR3 has 14 amino acids. The germline V gene has CDR1 SGHTA and CDR2 FQGNSA. V dropped 3 bases and J dropped 2; count of bases not matched to a gene: 3. The CDR3 nucleotides read TGTGCCAGCAGCTTTAAGACAGGGGCCTACGAGCAGTACTTC. It is translated as CASSFKTGAYEQYF.

The V call is TRBV6-1, the J call TRBJ2-6; no firm D call. The germline V gene has CDR1 MNHNS and CDR2 SASEGT. This CDR3 comprises 15 residues. Trimming left V 6 bases short and J 4 bases short, with 13 bases between. The CDR3 loop reads CASSDRASGANVLTF. The DNA of the CDR3 is TGTGCCAGCAGCGACCGGGCGTCCGGGGCCAACGTCCTGACTTTC.

This rearrangement joins TRBV7-8 to TRBJ2-2, with 9 bases identical to TRBD2. Germline CDR1 is SGHVS and CDR2 is FQNEAQ. The CDR3 length is 16 residues. V lost 5 bases to trimming and J lost 4 bases; unmatched junction nucleotides: 8. CDR3 in amino acids: CASSILGTSLTGELFF. The CDR3 DNA sequence: TGTGCCAGCAGCATACTCGGGACTAGCCTCACCGGGGAGCTGTTTTTT.

The chain couples TRBV7-9 to TRBJ1-3; possible D gene TRBD1, 5 bases. Germline assignment: CDR1 SEHNR and CDR2 FQNEAQ (reference sequence). The CDR3 consists of 16 residues. V was cut by 2 bases and J by 0 bases, with 11 bases left in between. CDR3 DNA: TGTGCCAGCAGCTTATCAGGGAAGGCCTCTGGAAACACCATATATTTT. This sequence encodes CASSLSGKASGNTIYF.